Following are 17 T cell receptor beta chains from one sample sequenced in a study of T cell responses to AZD1222 COVID-19 vaccine (dated by TCRdb to the early 2020s). Libraries were constructed by the immunoSEQ multiplex PCR assay. TCRdb obtained this table from immuneACCESS and retained in-frame rearrangements with V and J assigned. These tables miss some clones; where compared with another copy, unresolved V genes account for less than half of the shortfall, and the remainder is unexplained. This sample comprises about 140,000 clones, 80% to 95% of them detected only once. 4% of the sample is in the top ten clones. The intended sense of this specimen's time point label: about 28 days (+/-7) after the second vaccine dose. The sample was peripheral blood, taken 28 days after the second AZD1222 dose. Receptors were obtained from an adult who received the AZD1222 COVID-19 vaccine.

In DNA form, the CDR3 reads TGTGCCAGCAGCCAAATCACAAGCTCCTACAATGAGCAGTTCTTC. Translation gives CASSQITSSYNEQFF. V and J are TRBV7-3 and TRBJ2-1, with no clear D. There are 15 residues in the CDR3. V dropped 5 bases and J dropped 0 bases, with 11 bases sitting between them. Germline V gene sequence: CDR1 SGHTA, CDR2 FQGTGA.

CDR3 sequence (DNA): TGTGCCAGCTCACTATCCGCTACAGGTGGTAATGAAAAACTGTTTTTT. Translating gives CASSLSATGGNEKLFF. This chain joins TRBV18 and TRBJ1-4, with a weak D call TRBD1 (5 bases). V was cut by 4 bases and J by 4 bases, with 16 bases left in between. CDR1 KGHSH and CDR2 LQKENI come from the germline V gene. The CDR3 is made up of 16 amino acids.

The chain uses TRBV12-3 or TRBV12-4 and TRBJ1-1; D gene uncertain. The CDR3 covers 12 residues. V shed 7 bases and J shed 10 bases, with 16 bases lying between them. This CDR3 is CASTFLGYGAFF. As DNA, the CDR3 is TGTGCCAGCACCTTCTTGGGGTACGGAGCTTTCTTT.

The chain joins TRBV12-5 to TRBJ1-6, with D unclear. Germline V CDR1 and CDR2: LGHNT, FRNRAP. V was clipped by 2 bases and J by 8 bases, with 13 bases between them. The CDR3 is 15 residues long. CDR3 in amino acids: CASGLSPPRDSPLHF. CDR3 coding DNA: TGTGCTAGTGGTTTGTCTCCCCCGCGGGATTCACCCCTCCACTTT.

The chain employs TRBV7-2 and TRBJ1-2; D possibly corresponds to TRBD1 (5 bases). The V end was cut by 5 bases, the J end by 5 bases, with 18 bases between. Germline values: CDR1 SGHTA, CDR2 FQGNSA. The CDR3 is 15 amino acids. The CDR3 bases are TGTGCCAGCAGCGCATTTGGGTGGGGGGTTTATGGCTACACCTTC. Protein sequence: CASSAFGWGVYGYTF.

The chain has TRBV7-2 and TRBJ2-1; a weak D match, TRBD2 (5 bases). Germline V gene data show CDR1 as SGHTA and CDR2 as FQGNSA. This CDR3 has 13 amino acids. Trimming shortened V by 3 bases and J by 5 bases, and 8 bases separated the two germline ends. The DNA of the CDR3 is TGTGCCAGCAGCTTGACGAGGGACAATGAGCAGTTCTTC. Residues: CASSLTRDNEQFF.

This clone was counted a single time. V is TRBV28 and J is TRBJ2-3, with a possible D match to TRBD2 (6 bases). The germline V and J ends were trimmed by 5 bases and 4 bases, with 10 bases remaining between them. Germline CDR1 is MDHEN and CDR2 is SYDVKM. The CDR3 sequence is 13 residues long. This CDR3 reads CASSRERADTQYF. The CDR3 bases are TGTGCCAGCAGTAGGGAGCGGGCAGATACGCAGTATTTT.

V gene TRBV29-1 combines with J gene TRBJ1-4, with TRBD1 matching over 7 bases. V was clipped by 4 bases and J by 3 bases; unmatched bases: 5. This CDR3 has 14 residues. In germline, CDR1 is SQVTM, CDR2 ANQGSEA. CDR3 loop: CSVGGGSANEKLFF. The CDR3 DNA sequence: TGCAGCGTTGGAGGGGGCTCGGCTAATGAAAAACTGTTTTTT. Looking up the rest from reference TRBV29-1 and TRBJ1-4 gives the full variable domain: SAVISQKPSRDICQRGTSLTIQCQVDSQVTMMFWYRQQPGQSLTLIATANQGSEATYESGFVIDKFPISRPNLTFSTLTVSNMSPEDSSIYLCSVGGGSANEKLFFGSGTQLSVL.

The chain employs TRBV27 and TRBJ1-1; TRBD1 matches 7 bases. After removal of 3 bases from V and 3 bases from J, the junction contained 4 bases not matched to a gene. Per the germline V gene, CDR1 is MNHEY and CDR2 is SMNVEV (reference sequence). The CDR3 consists of 14 residues. In DNA form, the CDR3 reads TGTGCCAGCAGTTTTCTAACAGGGGACACTGAAGCTTTCTTT. This gives the protein CASSFLTGDTEAFF.

This clone was detected once. This chain uses TRBV4-1 with TRBJ2-7; 8 bases align to TRBD1. V dropped 0 bases and J dropped 2; count of bases not matched to a gene: 9. Germline loops: CDR1 MGHRA, CDR2 YSYEKL. The CDR3 has 17 residues. As DNA, the CDR3 is TGCGCCAGCAGCCAAGATACCGGGACAGGCAACCCCTACGAGCAGTACTTC. It yields the protein CASSQDTGTGNPYEQYF.

This chain uses TRBV6-5 with TRBJ2-1, with D tentatively TRBD2 (6 bases). The germline gives CDR1 MNHEY, CDR2 SVGAGI. This CDR3 is 12 amino acids long. Trimming shortened V by 6 bases and J by 6 bases, and 9 bases separated the two germline ends. Written as DNA, the CDR3 is TGTGCCAGCAGGCGGGGAACCAATGAGCAGTTCTTC. Protein: CASRRGTNEQFF.

The chain employs TRBV27 and TRBJ2-3; TRBD2 aligns across 11 bases. CDR3 length: 16 residues. The germline CDR1 and CDR2 sequences are MNHEY and SMNVEV (reference sequence). V trimming: 3 bases; J trimming: 0 bases; junction bases outside the gene matches: 2. CDR3 sequence reads: CASSFRLAGSTDTQYF. The CDR3 DNA follows: TGTGCCAGCAGTTTTCGACTAGCGGGAAGCACAGATACGCAGTATTTT.

The chain combines TRBV6-5 with TRBJ1-6, with D possibly matching TRBD1 (5 bases). This CDR3 comprises 13 residues. Trimming removed 4 bases at V and 7 bases at J, with 8 bases between. Germline V gene data show CDR1 as MNHEY and CDR2 as SVGAGI. The CDR3 sequence is CASSSGPNSPLHF. The CDR3 nucleotides read TGTGCCAGCAGTTCAGGGCCCAATTCACCCCTCCACTTT.

The rearrangement links TRBV28 to TRBJ1-1, with a tentative D call TRBD1 (6 bases). V lost 7 bases and J lost 3, with 15 bases in between. Germline-derived CDR1 and CDR2 are MDHEN and SYDVKM. There are 14 residues in the CDR3. The CDR3 DNA follows: TGTGCCAGCAAGACCCAGGGGAGGCACACTGAAGCTTTCTTT. It is translated as CASKTQGRHTEAFF.

This chain uses TRBV7-9 with TRBJ2-1; D is unresolved. V lost 2 bases and J lost 5, with 4 bases in between. Germline loops: CDR1 SEHNR, CDR2 FQNEAQ (reference sequence). The CDR3 has 12 residues. The CDR3: CASSLSHNEQFF. The CDR3 nucleotides are TGTGCCAGCAGCTTATCCCACAATGAGCAGTTCTTC.

This clone was recorded once. The rearrangement links TRBV19 to TRBJ1-1; 11 bases line up with TRBD1. V was clipped by 4 bases and J by 4 bases; unmatched bases: 8. Germline V lookup: CDR1 LNHDA, CDR2 SQIVND (reference sequence). The CDR3 loop spans 16 amino acids. DNA for the CDR3: TGTGCCAGTAGTACCCGGACAGGGGGCGGGAGCACTGAAGCTTTCTTT. Residues: CASSTRTGGGSTEAFF.

This chain uses TRBV11-2 with TRBJ2-1, with 8 bases matching TRBD2. The CDR3 runs to 14 residues. Losses at the gene ends were 1 base for V and 8 bases for J; bases not matched to a gene: 4. Per the germline V gene, CDR1 is SGHAT and CDR2 is FQNNGV. CDR3 nucleotide sequence: TGTGCCAGCAGCTTAGCGGGGGGGATTGATGAGCAGTTCTTC. This codes for CASSLAGGIDEQFF.